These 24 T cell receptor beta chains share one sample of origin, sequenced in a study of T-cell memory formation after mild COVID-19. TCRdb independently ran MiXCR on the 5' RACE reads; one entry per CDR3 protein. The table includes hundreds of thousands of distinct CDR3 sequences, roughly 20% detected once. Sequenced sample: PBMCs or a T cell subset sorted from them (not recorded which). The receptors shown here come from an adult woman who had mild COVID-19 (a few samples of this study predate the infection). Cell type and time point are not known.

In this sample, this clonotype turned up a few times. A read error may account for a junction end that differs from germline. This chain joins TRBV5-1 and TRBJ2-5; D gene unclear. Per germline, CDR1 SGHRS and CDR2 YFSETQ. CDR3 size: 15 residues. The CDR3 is CASSPLAASQGTQYF. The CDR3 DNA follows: TGCGCCAGCAGCCCCCTGGCGGCAAGCCAAGGGACCCAGTACTTC.

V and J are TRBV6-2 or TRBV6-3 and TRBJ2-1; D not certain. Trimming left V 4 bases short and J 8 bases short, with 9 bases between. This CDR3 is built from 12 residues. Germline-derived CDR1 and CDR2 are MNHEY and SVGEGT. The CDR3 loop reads CASSFTLDEQFF. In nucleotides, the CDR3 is TGTGCCAGCAGTTTCACGTTGGATGAGCAGTTCTTC.

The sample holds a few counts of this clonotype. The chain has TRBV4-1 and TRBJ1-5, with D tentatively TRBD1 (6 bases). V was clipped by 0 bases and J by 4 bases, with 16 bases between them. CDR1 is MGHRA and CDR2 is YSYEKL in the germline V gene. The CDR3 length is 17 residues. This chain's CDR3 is CASSQDTAGQMNQPQHF. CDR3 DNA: TGCGCCAGCAGCCAAGATACCGCGGGACAAATGAATCAGCCCCAGCATTTT.

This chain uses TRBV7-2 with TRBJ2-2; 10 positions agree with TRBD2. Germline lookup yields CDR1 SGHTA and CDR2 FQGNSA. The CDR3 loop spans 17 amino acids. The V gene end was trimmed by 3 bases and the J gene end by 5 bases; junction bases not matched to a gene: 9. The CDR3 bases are TGTGCCAGCAGCTTCGCCGGGACTAGCGTAGGGACCGGGGAGCTGTTTTTT. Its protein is CASSFAGTSVGTGELFF.

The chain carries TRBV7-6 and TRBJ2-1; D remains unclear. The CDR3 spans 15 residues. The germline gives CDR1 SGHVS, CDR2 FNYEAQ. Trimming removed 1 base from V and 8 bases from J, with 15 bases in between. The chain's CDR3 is CASSLDPLQVYEQFF. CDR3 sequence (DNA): TGTGCCAGCAGCTTAGATCCCCTTCAGGTGTATGAGCAGTTCTTC.

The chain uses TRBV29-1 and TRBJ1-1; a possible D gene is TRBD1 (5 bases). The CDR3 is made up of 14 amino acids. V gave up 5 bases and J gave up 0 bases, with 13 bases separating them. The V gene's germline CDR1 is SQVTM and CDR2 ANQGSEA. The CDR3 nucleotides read TGCAGCGTTACCATCGACAGTATGAACACTGAAGCTTTCTTT. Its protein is CSVTIDSMNTEAFF.

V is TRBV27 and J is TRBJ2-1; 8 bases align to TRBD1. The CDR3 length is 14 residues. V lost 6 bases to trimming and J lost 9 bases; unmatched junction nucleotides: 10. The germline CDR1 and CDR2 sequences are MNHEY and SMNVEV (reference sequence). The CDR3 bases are TGTGCCAGCAGCCCAGGGGGCGCATCAGTTGAGCAGTTCTTC. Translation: CASSPGGASVEQFF.

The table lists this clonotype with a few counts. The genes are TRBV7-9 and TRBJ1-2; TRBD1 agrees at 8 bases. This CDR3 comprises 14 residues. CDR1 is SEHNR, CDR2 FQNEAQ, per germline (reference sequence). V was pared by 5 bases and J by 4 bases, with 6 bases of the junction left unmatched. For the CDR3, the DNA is TGTGCCAGCAGCGTTGGACAGGGCTTCTATGGCTACACCTTC. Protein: CASSVGQGFYGYTF.

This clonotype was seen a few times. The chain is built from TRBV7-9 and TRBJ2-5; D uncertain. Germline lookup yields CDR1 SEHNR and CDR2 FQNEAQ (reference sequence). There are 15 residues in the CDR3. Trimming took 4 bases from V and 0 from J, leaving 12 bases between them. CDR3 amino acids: CASSSGPAYQETQYF. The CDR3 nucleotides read TGTGCCAGCAGCTCAGGACCCGCTTACCAAGAGACCCAGTACTTC.

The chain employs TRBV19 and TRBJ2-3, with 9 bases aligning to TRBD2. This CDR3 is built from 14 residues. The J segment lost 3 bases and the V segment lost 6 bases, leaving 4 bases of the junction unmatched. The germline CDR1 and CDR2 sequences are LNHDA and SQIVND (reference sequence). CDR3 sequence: CASRGLAGTDTQYF. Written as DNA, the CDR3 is TGTGCCAGTAGGGGCCTAGCGGGAACAGATACGCAGTATTTT.

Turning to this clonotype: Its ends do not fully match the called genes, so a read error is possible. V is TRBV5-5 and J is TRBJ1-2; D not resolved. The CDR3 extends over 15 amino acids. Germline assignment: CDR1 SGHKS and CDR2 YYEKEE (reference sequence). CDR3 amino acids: CDSSLARGLGYGYTF. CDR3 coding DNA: TGTGACAGCAGCTTGGCCCGCGGGCTTGGCTATGGCTACACCTTC.

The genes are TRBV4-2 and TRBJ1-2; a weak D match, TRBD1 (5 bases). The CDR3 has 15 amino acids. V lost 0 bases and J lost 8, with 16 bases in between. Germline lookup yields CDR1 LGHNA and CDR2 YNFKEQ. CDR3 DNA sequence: TGTGCCAGCAGCCAAGAGTTGGGGCAAATGTACGGCTACACCTTC. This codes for CASSQELGQMYGYTF.

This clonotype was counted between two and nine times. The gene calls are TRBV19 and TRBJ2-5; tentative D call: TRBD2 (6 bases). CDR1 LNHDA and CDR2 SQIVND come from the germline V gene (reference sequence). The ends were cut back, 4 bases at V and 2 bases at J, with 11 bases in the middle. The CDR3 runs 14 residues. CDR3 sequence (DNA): TGTGCCAGTAGTACCCTAGCGCATCAAGAGACCCAGTACTTC. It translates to CASSTLAHQETQYF.

CDR3 residues: CASSPSRWGGNYEQYF. The CDR3 DNA reads as TGTGCCAGCAGTCCGAGTCGGTGGGGGGGCAACTACGAGCAGTACTTC. The chain has TRBV12-3 or TRBV12-4 and TRBJ2-7, with D possibly TRBD2 on 7 matching bases. The CDR3 is 16 amino acids. V was clipped by 5 bases and J by 3 bases, with 20 bases between them.

The CDR3 here is CASSLSPGGAWGYTF. CDR3 DNA: TGTGCCAGCAGTTTATCACCAGGGGGCGCGTGGGGCTACACCTTC. The V and J genes are TRBV27 and TRBJ1-2, with TRBD1 identical over 8 bases. Trimming removed 0 bases from V and 8 bases from J; junction bases left unmatched: 8. The CDR3 is 15 residues long. The germline V gene encodes CDR1 MNHEY and CDR2 SMNVEV (reference sequence).

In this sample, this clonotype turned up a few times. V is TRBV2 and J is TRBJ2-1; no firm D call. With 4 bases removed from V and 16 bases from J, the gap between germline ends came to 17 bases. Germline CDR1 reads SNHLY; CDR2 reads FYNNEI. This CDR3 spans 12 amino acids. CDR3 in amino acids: CASSGMGTWSFF. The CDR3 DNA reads TGTGCCAGCAGTGGAATGGGCACCTGGTCCTTCTTC.

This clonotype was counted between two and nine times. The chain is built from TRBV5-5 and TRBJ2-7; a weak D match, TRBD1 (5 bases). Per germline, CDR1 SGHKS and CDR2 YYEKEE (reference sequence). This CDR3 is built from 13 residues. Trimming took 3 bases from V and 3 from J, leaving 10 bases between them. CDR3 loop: CASSSLRDYEQYF. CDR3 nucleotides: TGTGCCAGCAGCTCGCTCAGGGACTACGAGCAGTACTTC.

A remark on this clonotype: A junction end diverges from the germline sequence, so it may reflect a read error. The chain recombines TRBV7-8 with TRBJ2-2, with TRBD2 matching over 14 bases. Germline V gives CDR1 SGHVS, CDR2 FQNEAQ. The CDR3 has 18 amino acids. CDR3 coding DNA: TGTGCCAGCAGTCTGAGGGGACTAGCGGGAGTAAACAGCGGGGAGCTGTTTTTT. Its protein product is CASSLRGLAGVNSGELFF.

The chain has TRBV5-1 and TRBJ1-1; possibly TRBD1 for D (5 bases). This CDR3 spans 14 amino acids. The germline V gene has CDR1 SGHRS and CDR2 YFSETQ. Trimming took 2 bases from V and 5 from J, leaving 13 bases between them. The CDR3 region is CASSLLRGGTEAFF. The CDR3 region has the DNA TGCGCCAGCAGCTTACTGAGGGGTGGTACTGAAGCTTTCTTT.

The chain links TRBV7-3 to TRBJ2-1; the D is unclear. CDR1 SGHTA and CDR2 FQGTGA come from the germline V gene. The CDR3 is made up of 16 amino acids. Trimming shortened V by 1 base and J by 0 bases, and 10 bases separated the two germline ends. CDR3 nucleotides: TGTGCCAGCAGCTTAAATCCGGTGAGCTCCTACAATGAGCAGTTCTTC. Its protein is CASSLNPVSSYNEQFF.

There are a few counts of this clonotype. In nucleotides, the CDR3 is TGTGCCAGCAGGGTGGAGGGTGAGCAGTTCTTC. Protein: CASRVEGEQFF. V and J are TRBV7-9 and TRBJ2-1; the D gene is possibly TRBD2 (6 bases). The V gene's germline CDR1 is SEHNR and CDR2 FQNEAQ (reference sequence). The V end was cut by 6 bases, the J end by 9 bases, with 9 bases between. This CDR3 comprises 11 residues.

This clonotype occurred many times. The chain's CDR3 is CASSSGGVQETQYF. CDR3 nucleotides: TGCGCCAGTTCTAGCGGGGGAGTTCAAGAGACCCAGTACTTC. The V call is TRBV5-1, the J call TRBJ2-5, with TRBD2 matching 10 bases. The germline V gene has CDR1 SGHRS and CDR2 YFSETQ. Trimming took 8 bases from V and 2 from J; bases not matched to a gene: 6. CDR3 length: 14 residues.

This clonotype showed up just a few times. CDR3 sequence: CASSPGSQWGLNTEAFF. The CDR3, as DNA: TGTGCCAGCAGTCCGGGTTCGCAATGGGGGCTGAACACTGAAGCTTTCTTT. V gene TRBV6-2 or TRBV6-3 combines with J gene TRBJ1-1; D may be TRBD1 (6 bases). Trimming left V 5 bases short and J 0 bases short, with 19 bases between. The CDR3 runs 17 residues. Germline V lookup: CDR1 MNHEY, CDR2 SVGEGT.

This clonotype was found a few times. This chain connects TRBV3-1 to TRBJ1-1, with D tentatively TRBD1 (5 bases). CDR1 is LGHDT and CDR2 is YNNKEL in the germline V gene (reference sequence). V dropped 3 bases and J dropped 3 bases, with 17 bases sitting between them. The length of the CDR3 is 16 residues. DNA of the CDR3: TGTGCCAGCAGCCAGGCGACGGGGTCGGGACACACTGAAGCTTTCTTT. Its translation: CASSQATGSGHTEAFF.